These T cell receptor beta chains were read from a single sample in a study of T cell repertoires in cytomegalovirus infection. MiXCR, applied by TCRdb to the reads, yields one record per CDR3 protein. Of about 190,000 distinct CDR3 sequences in the sample, 28% are singletons; the top ten hold 31%. Sequencing was performed on PBMCs. The receptors derive from a human donor in good health (CMV status not recorded). Some clones in this sample may be carry-over from other donors' samples. Each CDR3 is given with its conserved first and last residue. A D gene is named only where the DNA matches it firmly. Size values are once, few and many counts, or a class for expanded clones, and some rows have none.

>-|TRBV15|TRBJ1-3|14|-
TGTGCCACCAGCAGAGCTGGCGGCTCAAACACCATATATTTT
CATSRAGGSNTIYF
>many|TRBV7-8|TRBJ1-4|17|TRBD1
TGTGCCAGCAGCCCCGGGACAGGGCATGCAACTAATGAAAAACTGTTTTTT
CASSPGTGHATNEKLFF
>-|TRBV10-3|TRBJ1-3|14|TRBD1
TGTGCCGTCTGGGGACAGGTGGCTGGAAACACCATATATTTT
CAVWGQVAGNTIYF
>once|TRBV19|TRBJ1-1|13|-
TGTGCCAGTAGTATAGTTTGGGCCGGTGAAGCTTTCTTT
CASSIVWAGEAFF
>-|TRBV20-1|TRBJ1-2|14|-
TGCAGTGCGCCACCTATGGGTGGAAACTATGGCTACACCTTC
CSAPPMGGNYGYTF
>-|TRBV19|TRBJ2-1|16|-
TGTGCCAGTAGTACGAGCTGGGGGGGGGGCAGGAATGAGCAGTTCTTC
CASSTSWGGGRNEQFF
>-|TRBV7-9|TRBJ2-3|15|TRBD2
TGTGCCAGCAGCTTCCGTAGCGGGAGCACAGATACGCAGTATTTT
CASSFRSGSTDTQYF
>-|TRBV20-1|TRBJ2-1|12|TRBD2
TGCAGTGCAAGGGGACTAGTGGTTGAGCAGTTCTTC
CSARGLVVEQFF
>-|TRBV19|TRBJ2-3|15|TRBD2
TGTGCCACACGACTAGCGGGGGGGCAAACAGATACGCAGTATTTT
CATRLAGGQTDTQYF
>few|TRBV12-3/TRBV12-4|TRBJ2-7|14|TRBD1
TGTGCCAGTGCCGCCGCGGGACAGGATTTCGGGCAGTACTTC
CASAAAGQDFGQYF
>few|TRBV5-6|TRBJ2-3|16|-
TGTGCCAGCAGCTTGTTGAAGCAGTTTGGCACAGATACGCAGTATTTT
CASSLLKQFGTDTQYF
>-|TRBV5-1|TRBJ1-2|14|-
TGCGCCAGCAGCTTGGACCCGAAAGGGGATGGCTACACCTTC
CASSLDPKGDGYTF
>few|TRBV6-6|TRBJ1-6|15|TRBD1
TGTGCCAGCAGTTTGGGACAGGCTGCCTCTTCACCCCTCCACTTT
CASSLGQAASSPLHF
>few|TRBV5-1|TRBJ2-3|13|-
TGCGCCAGCAGCTTGAGCGGCACAGATACGCAGTATTTT
CASSLSGTDTQYF
>-|TRBV7-8|TRBJ1-1|16|-
TGTGCCAGCAACCGAAATAAAATGAGCATGAACACTGAAGCTTTCTTT
CASNRNKMSMNTEAFF
>-|TRBV11-2|TRBJ1-1|14|-
TGTGCCAGCATCCCGGATGGAACAGCCGTTGAAGCTTTCTTT
CASIPDGTAVEAFF
>-|TRBV16|TRBJ1-2|15|-
TGTGCCAGCAGCCAATCGGCGACGGCCCACTATGGCTACACCTTC
CASSQSATAHYGYTF
>few|TRBV29-1|TRBJ1-2|13|-
TGCAGCGTTGAAGGGACAGCCTTTTATGGCTACACCTTC
CSVEGTAFYGYTF
>-|TRBV6-1|TRBJ1-1|14|-
TGTGCCAGCAGTGTCGGACTCCCGAACACTGAAGCTTTCTTT
CASSVGLPNTEAFF
>few|TRBV5-4|TRBJ2-1|15|TRBD2
TGTGCCAGCAGCTCCACCGGACTAGCTCGGAATGAGCAGTTCTTC
CASSSTGLARNEQFF
>many|TRBV7-2|TRBJ1-1|15|-
TGTGCCAGCAGCAAACGCAGGGGAGAAAACACTGAAGCTTTCTTT
CASSKRRGENTEAFF
>-|TRBV25-1|TRBJ1-6|15|TRBD1
TGTGCCAGCAGTGAATTAGACAGGGATGGGTCACCCCTCCACTTT
CASSELDRDGSPLHF
>-|TRBV29-1|TRBJ1-1|11|-
TGCAGCGTTGAAGTGGAGACACCAGGTTTCTTT
CSVEVETPGFF
>few|TRBV5-5|TRBJ1-1|16|-
TGTGCCAGCAGCTTGGGACCGGGAAGGGGTAAAACTGAAGCTTTCTTT
CASSLGPGRGKTEAFF
>few|TRBV12-3/TRBV12-4|TRBJ2-3|13|-
TGTGCCAGCGGGACGGCCAGCACAGATACGCAGTATTTT
CASGTASTDTQYF
>many|TRBV7-2|TRBJ1-4|14|TRBD1
TGTGCCAGCAGACCCGGGACAGGGCATGAAAAACTGTTTTTT
CASRPGTGHEKLFF
>-|TRBV6-2/TRBV6-3|TRBJ1-5|13|-
TGTGCCAGCAGTTACTCAACGGGGCAGCCCCAGCATTTT
CASSYSTGQPQHF
>-|TRBV20-1|TRBJ1-5|13|TRBD1
TGCAGTGCCGGGACAGGGGGCGGTCAGCCCCAGCATTTT
CSAGTGGGQPQHF
>-|TRBV12-3/TRBV12-4|TRBJ2-5|12|-
TGTGCCAGCAGTCAGGGTTACGAGACCCAGTACTTC
CASSQGYETQYF
>many|TRBV7-3|TRBJ2-1|15|-
TGTGCCAGCAGCTTAATGTTAGGGCAAAACCATGAGCAGTTCTTC
CASSLMLGQNHEQFF
>-|TRBV23-1|TRBJ2-7|17|-
TGCGCCAGCAGTCAATCTCAGGACGGACTACTTCCTTACGAGCAGTACTTC
CASSQSQDGLLPYEQYF
>-|TRBV18|TRBJ2-7|13|-
TGTGCCAGCTCACCATTCGGAGATTACGAGCAGTACTTC
CASSPFGDYEQYF
>many|TRBV4-2|TRBJ2-1|15|-
TGTGCCAGCAGCCAAGATTGGGACATAGACAATGAGCAGTTCTTC
CASSQDWDIDNEQFF
>-|TRBV14|TRBJ2-7|10|-
TGTGCCAGCAGCCCTCTCGCGCAGTACTTC
CASSPLAQYF
>-|TRBV6-2/TRBV6-3|TRBJ2-3|16|-
TGTGCCAGCAGTTACTCTCCGCGGATGAAAACAGATACGCAGTATTTT
CASSYSPRMKTDTQYF
>many|TRBV12-3/TRBV12-4|TRBJ2-5|16|-
TGTGCCAGCAGTTTAGCAGGGGGGGCAGGTCAAGAGACCCAGTACTTC
CASSLAGGAGQETQYF
>many|TRBV7-2|TRBJ2-3|15|-
TGTGCCAGCAGCTTAGTCGGGGGTGGCACAGATACGCAGTATTTT
CASSLVGGGTDTQYF
>-|TRBV25-1|TRBJ2-7|16|TRBD1
TGTGCCAGCAGTGCCCAATCACGACAGGGTCTCTACGAGCAGTACTTC
CASSAQSRQGLYEQYF
>-|TRBV5-1|TRBJ1-6|16|-
TGCGCCAGCAGCCTACTCAGGGATCTAAGAAATTCACCCCTCCACTTT
CASSLLRDLRNSPLHF
>few|TRBV5-6|TRBJ2-5|16|TRBD2
TGTGCCAGCAGCCCGGGACTAGCGGGGGGGCCGGAGACCCAGTACTTC
CASSPGLAGGPETQYF
>-|TRBV5-4|TRBJ2-3|15|-
TGTGCCAGCAGCTTAGGGCCTTCGGGGTTGGATACGCAGTATTTT
CASSLGPSGLDTQYF
>-|TRBV7-2|TRBJ2-3|16|TRBD1
TGTGCCAGCAGCTCGACCCAGGGGGCTTACACAGATACGCAGTATTTT
CASSSTQGAYTDTQYF
>many|TRBV7-8|TRBJ2-3|14|-
TGTGCCAGCAGCTTAGGCGCGGCGCTAGATACGCAGTATTTT
CASSLGAALDTQYF
>-|TRBV20-1|TRBJ1-4|20|-
TGCAGTGCTAGAGATCGTAACCCTCGGGCAGTGGACCTTCCGGGTGAAAAACTGTTTTTT
CSARDRNPRAVDLPGEKLFF
>-|TRBV7-6|TRBJ2-3|17|-
TGTGCCAGCAGCTTAATGGTTGGAGGGCGTGGCACAGATACGCAGTATTTT
CASSLMVGGRGTDTQYF
>many|TRBV14|TRBJ2-1|16|-
TGTGCCAGCAGCCAAGACTTAGGAGCGGGCAACAATGAGCAGTTCTTC
CASSQDLGAGNNEQFF
>few|TRBV7-9|TRBJ1-5|16|-
TGTGCCAGCAGCTCCTCAGGGGCGATCAGCAATCAGCCCCAGCATTTT
CASSSSGAISNQPQHF
>-|TRBV4-1|TRBJ2-7|18|-
TGCGCCAGCAGCCAGAGGACATCGCCTTCGCAACCGTCCTACGAGCAGTACTTC
CASSQRTSPSQPSYEQYF
>-|TRBV11-2|TRBJ2-3|19|TRBD2
TGTGCCAGCAGCTTAGGAGTCCTTCGGGGTAGCGGGGCCACAGATACGCAGTATTTT
CASSLGVLRGSGATDTQYF
>many|TRBV7-2|TRBJ1-2|16|-
TGTGCCAGCAGCCCTCGCGTTCGGGCAGTCTTATATGGCTACACCTTC
CASSPRVRAVLYGYTF